This T cell receptor beta chain was identified in a study of T-cell reconstitution after alpha-beta-depleted transplantation in children. The V end was cut by 2 bases, the J end by 7 bases, with 11 bases between. Germline CDR1 and CDR2: SGHAT and FQNNGV. The CDR3 runs to 13 residues. Preparation of the TCRbeta library used unique molecular identifiers. One entry per CDR3 protein, called by TCRdb with MiXCR from the PCR reads. The repertoire holds about 540,000 distinct CDR3 sequences, with about 18% as singletons. The sequence was collected from a human donor who donated a stem cell graft to a child with acute lymphoblastic leukemia. The chain combines TRBV11-2 with TRBJ1-2; D unresolved. This specimen was PBMCs from the stem cell graft donor, taken from the stem cell graft. Written as DNA, the CDR3 is TGTGCCAGCAGCTTATCTGTAGGCTCTGGCTACACCTTC. This gives the protein CASSLSVGSGYTF.